This T cell receptor (beta chain) was sequenced in a study of T cells in localized non-small cell lung cancer. Study conclusions and caveats: Higher blood T cell density went with longer overall survival. Sequencing was restricted to one tumor region; therefore, heterogeneity remains possible. It was uninvolved adjacent lung that showed the highest T cell clonality, exceeding tumor.

About this clone itself: No antigen is known for it.

Germline V CDR1 and CDR2: LNHDA, SQIVND (reference sequence). The CDR3 loop spans 17 amino acids. The junction had 12 bases not matched to a gene; V was cut back by 6 bases and J by 2 bases. Sequencing was performed with immunoSEQ multiplex PCR; in TCRdb, only in-frame clones are kept and a portion is missing. The sample has about 52,000 clones; around three quarters are singletons. Specimen: PBMCs, collected before any cancer treatment. The chain employs TRBV19 and TRBJ2-3; 9 bases match TRBD1. The TCR was taken from a woman aged 40 to 75 with stage II lung adenocarcinoma. CDR3 in amino acids: CASSTIEQGADTDTQYF. For the CDR3, the DNA is TGTGCCAGTAGCACAATCGAACAGGGGGCCGACACAGATACGCAGTATTTT.